The 10 T cell receptor beta chains given below trace back to one sample, sequenced in a study of T cells in Graves' hyperthyroidism and ophthalmopathy. From RNA transcripts, TCR beta CDR3 regions were amplified. A set of HTBI primers served as the primers for a first-round RT-PCR of the TCR CDR3. TCRdb re-called the multiplex PCR reads with MiXCR, one entry per CDR3 protein. Seen here are about 560,000 distinct CDR3 sequences, about a sixth observed once, and the top ten hold roughly 18%. The source material was blood. The source is a woman aged 18-29 years with Graves' hyperthyroidism.

This clonotype has only a few counts. CDR3 in amino acids: CASSSSGPSYEQYF. As DNA, the CDR3 is TGTGCCAGCAGCTCTAGCGGGCCCTCCTACGAGCAGTACTTC. The chain recombines TRBV7-9 with TRBJ2-7, with 8 bases aligning to TRBD2. The V and J ends lost 4 bases and 0 bases, in that order; junction bases with no gene match: 2. The length of the CDR3 is 14 residues. In germline, CDR1 is SEHNR, CDR2 FQNEAQ (reference sequence).

This clonotype appeared a few times. The chain recombines TRBV2 with TRBJ2-3, with TRBD1 matching 10 bases. Losses at the gene ends were 5 bases for V and 4 bases for J; bases not matched to a gene: 3. Germline CDR1 and CDR2: SNHLY and FYNNEI. This CDR3 has 14 residues. DNA for the CDR3: TGTGCCAGCAGTTGGGACAGGGGACCAGATACGCAGTATTTT. It is translated as CASSWDRGPDTQYF.

In its sample, this clonotype was seen many times. The V gene is TRBV28, the J gene TRBJ2-7, with 8 bases that match TRBD2. The germline V gene encodes CDR1 MDHEN and CDR2 SYDVKM. The V gene end was trimmed by 2 bases and the J gene end by 4 bases; junction bases not matched to a gene: 19. CDR3 length equals 19 residues. The CDR3: CASSLPSWGMRAGVYEQYF. The CDR3 DNA is TGTGCCAGCAGTTTACCGAGTTGGGGGATGCGAGCGGGAGTATACGAGCAGTACTTC.

This chain uses TRBV4-3 with TRBJ1-4, with a tentative D call TRBD1 (5 bases). CDR3 size: 17 residues. Germline-derived CDR1 and CDR2 are LGHNA and YSLEER. Trimming pared 1 base from V and 7 bases from J, leaving 19 bases between. The chain's CDR3 is CASSQAPYSGRGEKLFF. The CDR3 DNA is TGCGCCAGCAGCCAAGCCCCCTACTCGGGGAGGGGTGAAAAACTGTTTTTT.

This clonotype was found many times. V is TRBV11-2 and J is TRBJ1-1; TRBD1 matches 8 bases. Germline V lookup: CDR1 SGHAT, CDR2 FQNNGV. J gave up 3 bases and V 5 bases, and 2 bases lay outside the gene matches. The CDR3 extends over 13 amino acids. The DNA of the CDR3 is TGTGCCAGCAGCGCGACAGGGGACACTGAAGCTTTCTTT. It translates to CASSATGDTEAFF. The variable domain in full, with the rest retrieved from reference TRBV11-2 and TRBJ1-1, is EAGVAQSPRYKIIEKRQSVAFWCNPISGHATLYWYQQILGQGPKLLIQFQNNGVVDDSQLPKDRFSAERLKGVDSTLKIQPAKLEDSAVYLCASSATGDTEAFFGQGTRLTVV.

The chain is built from TRBV18 and TRBJ1-2, with TRBD1 matching over 9 bases. V lost 6 bases, J lost 6 bases, and 11 bases stayed unmatched. Germline V gives CDR1 KGHSH, CDR2 LQKENI. The length of the CDR3 is 15 residues. CDR3 coding DNA: TGTGCCAGCTCGCCCCCGGGACAGGGATCAAATGGCTACACCTTC. Protein sequence: CASSPPGQGSNGYTF.

In this sample, this clonotype turned up a few times. The genes are TRBV11-2 and TRBJ2-6; D perhaps matches TRBD2 (5 bases). Germline V CDR1 and CDR2: SGHAT, FQNNGV. Trimming shortened V by 7 bases and J by 3 bases, and 19 bases separated the two germline ends. CDR3 size: 17 residues. CDR3 nucleotide sequence: TGTGCCAGCACCGAGAGGGTCCCTTTAAGTGGGGCCAACGTCCTGACTTTC. Protein product: CASTERVPLSGANVLTF.

This clonotype was seen a handful of times. V gene TRBV19 combines with J gene TRBJ2-7; TRBD2 matches 10 bases. This CDR3 comprises 12 residues. Trimming removed 6 bases from V and 5 bases from J; junction bases left unmatched: 1. Germline assignment: CDR1 LNHDA and CDR2 SQIVND (reference sequence). The CDR3, as DNA: TGTGCCAGTAGCACTAGCGGGGACGAGCAGTACTTC. This translates into CASSTSGDEQYF. Drawing the rest from reference TRBV19 and TRBJ2-7, the complete variable domain is DGGITQSPKYLFRKEGQNVTLSCEQNLNHDAMYWYRQDPGQGLRLIYYSQIVNDFQKGDIAEGYSVSREKKESFPLTVTSAQKNPTAFYLCASSTSGDEQYFGPGTRLTVT.

This chain joins TRBV19 and TRBJ1-3; D ambiguous. With 4 bases removed from V and 0 bases from J, the gap between germline ends came to 13 bases. Germline assignment: CDR1 LNHDA and CDR2 SQIVND (reference sequence). The length of the CDR3 is 16 residues. The CDR3 region is CASSTTALSSGNTIYF. In DNA, the CDR3 is TGTGCCAGTAGTACGACGGCCCTCAGCTCTGGAAACACCATATATTTT.

V and J are TRBV29-1 and TRBJ2-2; D not certain. The CDR3 runs to 12 residues. Trimming removed 2 bases at V and 5 bases at J, with 6 bases between. Germline loops: CDR1 SQVTM, CDR2 ANQGSEA. CDR3 region: CSVERETGELFF. CDR3 DNA: TGCAGCGTTGAAAGGGAAACCGGGGAGCTGTTTTTT.